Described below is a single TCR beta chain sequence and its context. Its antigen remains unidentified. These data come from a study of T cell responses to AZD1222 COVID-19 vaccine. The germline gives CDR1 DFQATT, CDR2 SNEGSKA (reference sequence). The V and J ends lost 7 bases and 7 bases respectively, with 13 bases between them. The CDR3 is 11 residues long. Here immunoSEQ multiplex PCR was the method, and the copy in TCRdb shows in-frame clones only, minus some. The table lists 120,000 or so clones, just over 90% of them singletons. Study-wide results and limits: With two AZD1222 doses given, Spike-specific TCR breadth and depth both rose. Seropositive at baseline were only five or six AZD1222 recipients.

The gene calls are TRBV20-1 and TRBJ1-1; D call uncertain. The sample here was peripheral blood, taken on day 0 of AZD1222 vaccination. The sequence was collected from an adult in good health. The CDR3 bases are TGCAGTGGGAAGGGAAGAGATGAAGCTTTCTTT. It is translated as CSGKGRDEAFF.